These T cell receptor beta chains were read from a single sample in a study of blood T cell repertoires in COVID-19. The assay was immunoSEQ multiplex PCR, and TCRdb's table has in-frame clones only and misses some. The table has 55,000 to 75,000 clones, about 82% seen once; the top ten hold about 4%. The sample was peripheral blood. The receptors come from a man aged 50-59 years with acute or convalescent COVID-19. Each CDR3 is given with its conserved first and last residue. Each record gives: D gene, J gene, V gene, clone size, CDR3 protein, CDR3 DNA. A D gene is named only where the DNA matches it firmly. The listing skips clone size in some rows; elsewhere it reads once, few, many or a size class.

>TRBD2|TRBJ2-1|TRBV28|.
CASSLPGLAGLDEQFF
TGTGCCAGCAGCCTACCGGGACTAGCGGGATTGGATGAGCAGTTCTTC
>TRBD1|TRBJ2-3|TRBV9|.
CASSAGQGRASTDTQYF
TGTGCCAGCAGCGCAGGACAGGGACGGGCTAGCACAGATACGCAGTATTTT
>TRBD1|TRBJ1-5|TRBV19|.
CASIPGQGITQPQHF
TGTGCCAGTATCCCCGGACAGGGGATTACGCAGCCCCAGCATTTT
>.|TRBJ1-1|TRBV6-2/TRBV6-3|few
CASSYLATEAFF
TGTGCCAGCAGTTACTTGGCCACTGAAGCTTTCTTT
>.|TRBJ2-5|TRBV6-4|.
CASTIQETQYF
TGTGCCAGCACCATTCAAGAGACCCAGTACTTC
>TRBD1|TRBJ2-5|TRBV7-6|once
CASSPKGQGVETQYF
TGTGCCAGCAGCCCCAAAGGACAGGGGGTTGAGACCCAGTACTTC
>.|TRBJ1-3|TRBV4-1|.
CASSPGVDAGNTIYF
TGCGCCAGCAGCCCCGGGGTCGATGCTGGAAACACCATATATTTT
>.|TRBJ2-7|TRBV7-9|.
CASQLAAYEQYF
TGTGCCAGCCAACTAGCCGCTTACGAGCAGTACTTC
>.|TRBJ2-7|TRBV30|.
CAWSVGGASYEQYF
TGTGCCTGGAGTGTGGGGGGGGCTTCCTACGAGCAGTACTTC
>.|TRBJ1-1|TRBV6-5|.
CASRDSHMNTEAFF
TGTGCCAGCAGGGACAGTCACATGAACACTGAAGCTTTCTTT
>TRBD1|TRBJ1-4|TRBV19|.
CASSFGRGATNEKLFF
TGTGCCAGTAGTTTTGGCAGGGGGGCAACTAATGAAAAACTGTTTTTT
>.|TRBJ2-5|TRBV11-2|.
CASSLLVGATETQYF
TGTGCCAGCAGCTTACTTGTGGGGGCGACAGAGACCCAGTACTTC
>TRBD1|TRBJ2-3|TRBV10-1|.
CASSDPGTGDPDTQYF
TGCGCCAGCAGTGATCCCGGGACAGGGGATCCAGATACGCAGTATTTT
>TRBD1|TRBJ2-2|TRBV7-9|.
CALGQSLTTGELFF
TGTGCCCTGGGACAGAGCCTTACCACCGGGGAGCTGTTTTTT
>.|TRBJ2-7|TRBV19|.
CASSIVADPREQYF
TGTGCCAGTAGTATAGTTGCAGACCCTAGGGAGCAGTACTTC
>TRBD2|TRBJ2-1|TRBV7-9|.
CASSPKGSGGDEQFF
TGTGCCAGCAGCCCGAAAGGCAGCGGGGGAGATGAGCAGTTCTTC
>TRBD1|TRBJ1-5|TRBV27|.
CASRFHGTGLQPQHF
TGTGCCAGCAGATTCCATGGGACAGGGTTACAGCCCCAGCATTTT
>.|TRBJ2-7|TRBV6-5|.
CASSLLVGASYEQYF
TGTGCCAGCAGCCTACTCGTGGGAGCCTCCTACGAGCAGTACTTC
>.|TRBJ2-1|TRBV5-1|.
CASSSPTVPEQFF
TGCGCCAGCAGCTCGCCGACAGTACCTGAGCAGTTCTTC
>.|TRBJ1-4|TRBV7-8|once
CASSLVGYRPNEKLFF
TGTGCCAGCAGCTTAGTAGGATACAGGCCTAATGAAAAACTGTTTTTT
>TRBD1|TRBJ2-5|TRBV11-2|.
CASRSTGDRETQYF
TGTGCCAGCAGAAGCACAGGGGATAGGGAGACCCAGTACTTC
>TRBD2|TRBJ2-3|TRBV4-1|.
CASSQELAGGRTDTQYF
TGCGCCAGCAGCCAAGAACTAGCGGGGGGTAGGACAGATACGCAGTATTTT
>TRBD2|TRBJ2-1|TRBV28|.
CASNEVGGGSYNEQFF
TGTGCCAGCAATGAAGTCGGCGGGGGATCCTACAATGAGCAGTTCTTC
>.|TRBJ2-1|TRBV11-3|.
CASRPGNNEQFF
TGTGCCAGCCGGCCGGGTAACAATGAGCAGTTCTTC
>.|TRBJ1-2|TRBV11-2|.
CASSFQPTGRGGYTF
TGTGCCAGCAGCTTCCAACCTACAGGGAGGGGAGGCTACACCTTC
>TRBD2|TRBJ2-7|TRBV2|.
CASIEASGISSYEQYF
TGTGCCAGCATCGAGGCTAGCGGGATAAGTAGCTACGAGCAGTACTTC
>.|TRBJ1-2|TRBV19|.
CASSPALQGIYYGYTF
TGTGCCAGTAGTCCCGCCCTACAGGGAATTTATTATGGCTACACCTTC
>TRBD2|TRBJ2-7|TRBV3-1/TRBV3-2|.
CASSQTGTSGKNEQYF
TGTGCCAGCAGCCAGACCGGGACTAGCGGGAAGAACGAGCAGTACTTC
>TRBD1|TRBJ2-7|TRBV6-1|.
CASSEVGGTGVEQYF
TGTGCCAGCAGTGAAGTTGGGGGGACAGGGGTCGAGCAGTACTTC
>.|TRBJ2-1|TRBV7-3|.
CASSLGTGRNEQFF
TGTGCCAGCAGCTTAGGGACTGGGCGTAATGAGCAGTTCTTC
>.|TRBJ2-1|TRBV7-9|.
CASTPPAAGFYEQFF
TGTGCCAGCACCCCCCCGGCGGCGGGATTCTATGAGCAGTTCTTC
>TRBD1|TRBJ1-2|TRBV6-1|few
CASSERPEGTGGGYTF
TGTGCCAGCAGTGAACGCCCGGAGGGGACAGGGGGCGGCTACACCTTC
>.|TRBJ2-7|TRBV4-1|.
CASSQGGLAAKQYF
TGCGCCAGCAGCCAAGGAGGCCTTGCCGCCAAGCAGTACTTC
>TRBD2|TRBJ2-2|TRBV4-2|.
CASRREGSTGELFF
TGTGCCAGCAGACGGGAGGGTAGCACCGGGGAGCTGTTTTTT
>TRBD2|TRBJ2-1|TRBV11-3|.
CASSSERGWGYNEQFF
TGTGCCAGCAGCTCGGAGCGGGGGTGGGGTTACAATGAGCAGTTCTTC
>TRBD1|TRBJ1-2|TRBV2|.
CASSRTGTAGYGYTF
TGTGCCAGCTCTCGGACAGGCACAGCAGGCTATGGCTACACCTTC
>TRBD2|TRBJ2-1|TRBV28|.
CASSFLAGAYNEQFF
TGTGCCAGCAGTTTCCTAGCGGGCGCCTACAATGAGCAGTTCTTC
>.|TRBJ2-7|TRBV5-4|.
CASSFGVTYEQYF
TGTGCCAGCAGCTTTGGAGTGACCTACGAGCAGTACTTC